These 3 T cell receptor beta chains were all obtained from the same sample, sequenced in a study of T-cell reconstitution after alpha-beta-depleted transplantation in children. The TCRbeta library was prepared with unique molecular identifiers. TCRdb fed the PCR reads into MiXCR, producing one record per CDR3 protein. Of about 230,000 distinct CDR3 sequences listed, roughly a tenth are singletons. Sample: PBMCs, taken before TCRalphabeta/CD19-depleted stem cell transplant. The source of these receptors is a child under two years old with acute myeloid leukemia, due to receive a stem cell transplant.

A note on this clonotype: This sequence may be a read error, since a much larger clone differs from it by one base. The CDR3 reads CSAPGPGTDTRYF. The CDR3 region has the DNA TGCAGTGCACCGGGTCCGGGCACAGATACGCGGTATTTT. V is TRBV20-1 and J is TRBJ2-3; no reliable D call. This CDR3 has 13 residues. Germline V gives CDR1 DFQATT, CDR2 SNEGSKA (reference sequence).

V is TRBV12-3 or TRBV12-4 and J is TRBJ2-1; TRBD2 agrees at 8 bases. With V trimmed by 7 bases and J by 5 bases, 7 bases remained unmatched. The CDR3 totals 14 residues. For the CDR3, the DNA is TGTGCCAGCACCACGGGACTAGAAAACAATGAGCAGTTCTTC. Amino acids: CASTTGLENNEQFF.

This clonotype was counted at least ten times. V gene TRBV24-1 combines with J gene TRBJ2-4; TRBD2 matches at 9 bases. CDR3 length: 16 residues. In germline, CDR1 is KGHDR, CDR2 SFDVKD. V trimming: 3 bases; J trimming: 3 bases; junction bases outside the gene matches: 5. CDR3: CATSDPVAGDKNIQYF. The CDR3 nucleotides read TGTGCCACCAGTGATCCAGTAGCGGGAGACAAAAACATTCAGTACTTC.